What follows is one T cell receptor beta chain and its context. Just one base apart from a much larger clone, this may be a read error. The final CDR3 position lacks the conserved phenylalanine or tryptophan, pointing to a likely read error. This sample was taken from a study of breast tumors, draining lymph nodes, adjacent tissues. CDR1 and CDR2 from the germline V gene are DFQATT and SNEGSKA (reference sequence). Trimming pared 0 bases from V and 12 bases from J, leaving 9 bases between. The CDR3 sequence is 11 residues long. In TCRdb, the multiplex PCR reads were re-called with MiXCR into one record per CDR3 protein. Among about 230,000 distinct CDR3 sequences listed, 32% were seen once. Samples came from axillary lymph nodes draining the breast cancer.

The TCR comes from a female donor with breast cancer. Some clones in this sample may be carry-over from other donors' samples. The chain combines TRBV20-1 with TRBJ2-4; tentative D call: TRBD2 (6 bases). Sequencing was done on a sample of axillary lymph node tissue. The CDR3 loop reads CSARDLRDQYV. The CDR3 region has the DNA TGCAGTGCTAGAGATTTGCGGGATCAGTACGTC.